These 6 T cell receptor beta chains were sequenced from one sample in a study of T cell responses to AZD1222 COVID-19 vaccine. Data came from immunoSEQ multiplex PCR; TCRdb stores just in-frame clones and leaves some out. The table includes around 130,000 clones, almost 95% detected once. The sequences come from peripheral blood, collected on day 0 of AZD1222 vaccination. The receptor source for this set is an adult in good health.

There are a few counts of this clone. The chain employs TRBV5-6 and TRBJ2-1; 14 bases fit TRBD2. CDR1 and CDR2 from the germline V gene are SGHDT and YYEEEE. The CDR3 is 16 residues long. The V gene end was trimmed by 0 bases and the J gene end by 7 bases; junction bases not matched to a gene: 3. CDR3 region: CASSLAGTSGRNEQFF. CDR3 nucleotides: TGTGCCAGCAGCTTGGCCGGGACTAGCGGGAGAAATGAGCAGTTCTTC.

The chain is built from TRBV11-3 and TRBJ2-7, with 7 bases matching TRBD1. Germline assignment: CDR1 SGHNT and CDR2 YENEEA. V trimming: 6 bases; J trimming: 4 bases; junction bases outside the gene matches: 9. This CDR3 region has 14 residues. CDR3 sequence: CASSRQGDSYEQYV. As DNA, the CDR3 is TGTGCCAGCAGTCGCCAGGGGGATTCATACGAGCAGTACGTC.

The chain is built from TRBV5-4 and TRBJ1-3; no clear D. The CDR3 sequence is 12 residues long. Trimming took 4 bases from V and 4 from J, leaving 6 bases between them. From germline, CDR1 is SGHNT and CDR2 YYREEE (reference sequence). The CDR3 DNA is TGTGCCAGCAGCGTTACAGGAAACACCATATATTTT. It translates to CASSVTGNTIYF. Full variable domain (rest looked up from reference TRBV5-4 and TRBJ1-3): ETGVTQSPTHLIKTRGQQVTLRCSSQSGHNTVSWYQQALGQGPQFIFQYYREEENGRGNFPPRFSGLQFPNYSSELNVNALELDDSALYLCASSVTGNTIYFGEGSWLTVV.

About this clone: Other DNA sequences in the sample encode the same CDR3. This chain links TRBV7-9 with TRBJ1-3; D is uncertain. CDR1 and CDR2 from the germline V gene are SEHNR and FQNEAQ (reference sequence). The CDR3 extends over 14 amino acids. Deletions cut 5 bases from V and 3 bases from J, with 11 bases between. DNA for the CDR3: TGTGCCAGCAGCCCCCGTAGTAGTGGAAACACCATATATTTT. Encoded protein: CASSPRSSGNTIYF.

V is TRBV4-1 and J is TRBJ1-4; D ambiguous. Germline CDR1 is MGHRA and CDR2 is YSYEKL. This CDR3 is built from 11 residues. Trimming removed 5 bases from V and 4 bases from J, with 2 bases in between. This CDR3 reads CASSYNEKLFF. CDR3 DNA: TGCGCCAGCAGCTATAATGAAAAACTGTTTTTT.

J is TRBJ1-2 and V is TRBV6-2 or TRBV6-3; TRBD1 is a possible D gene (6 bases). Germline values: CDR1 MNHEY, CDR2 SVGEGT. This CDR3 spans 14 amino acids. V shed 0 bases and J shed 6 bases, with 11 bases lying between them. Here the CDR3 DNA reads TGTGCCAGCAGTTACTCGGACAGCCTCGATGGCTACACCTTC. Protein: CASSYSDSLDGYTF.